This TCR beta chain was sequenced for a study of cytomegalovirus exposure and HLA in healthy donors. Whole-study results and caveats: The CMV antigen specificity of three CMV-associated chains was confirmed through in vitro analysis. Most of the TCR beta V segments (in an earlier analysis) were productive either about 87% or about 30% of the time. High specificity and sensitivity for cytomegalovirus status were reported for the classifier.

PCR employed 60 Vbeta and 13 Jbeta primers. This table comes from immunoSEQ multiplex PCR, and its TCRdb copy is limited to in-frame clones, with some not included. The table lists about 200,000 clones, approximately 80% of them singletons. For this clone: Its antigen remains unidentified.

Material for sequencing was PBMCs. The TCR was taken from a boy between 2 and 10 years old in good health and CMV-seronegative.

The chain's CDR3 is CASSFAGQGSTEAFF. The CDR3 coding sequence is TGTGCCAGCAGCTTTGCGGGACAGGGGAGCACTGAAGCTTTCTTT. The J gene is TRBJ1-1, the V gene TRBV7-2; TRBD1 matches at 10 bases. This CDR3 spans 15 amino acids. Germline trimming cut 3 bases from V and 4 bases from J; bases unmatched to any gene: 5. Germline V gene lookup returns CDR1 SGHTA and CDR2 FQGNSA.